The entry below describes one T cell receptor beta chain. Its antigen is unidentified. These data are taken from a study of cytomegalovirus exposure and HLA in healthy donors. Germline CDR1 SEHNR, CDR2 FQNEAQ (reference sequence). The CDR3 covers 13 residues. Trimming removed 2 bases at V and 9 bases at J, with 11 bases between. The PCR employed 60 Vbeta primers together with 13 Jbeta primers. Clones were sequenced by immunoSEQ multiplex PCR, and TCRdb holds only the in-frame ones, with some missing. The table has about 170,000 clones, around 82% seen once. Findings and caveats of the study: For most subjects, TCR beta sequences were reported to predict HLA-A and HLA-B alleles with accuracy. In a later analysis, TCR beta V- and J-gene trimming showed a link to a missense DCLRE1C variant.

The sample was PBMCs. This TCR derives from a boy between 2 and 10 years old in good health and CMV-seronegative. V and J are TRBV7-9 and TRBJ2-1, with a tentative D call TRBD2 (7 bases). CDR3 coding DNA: TGTGCCAGCAGCTTAACAGGGAGGGGTGAGCAGTTCTTC. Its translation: CASSLTGRGEQFF. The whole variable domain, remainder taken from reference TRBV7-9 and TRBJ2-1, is DTGVSQNPRHKITKRGQNVTFRCDPISEHNRLYWYRQTLGQGPEFLTYFQNEAQLEKSRLLSDRFSAERPKGSFSTLEIQRTEQGDSAMYLCASSLTGRGEQFFGPGTRLTVL.